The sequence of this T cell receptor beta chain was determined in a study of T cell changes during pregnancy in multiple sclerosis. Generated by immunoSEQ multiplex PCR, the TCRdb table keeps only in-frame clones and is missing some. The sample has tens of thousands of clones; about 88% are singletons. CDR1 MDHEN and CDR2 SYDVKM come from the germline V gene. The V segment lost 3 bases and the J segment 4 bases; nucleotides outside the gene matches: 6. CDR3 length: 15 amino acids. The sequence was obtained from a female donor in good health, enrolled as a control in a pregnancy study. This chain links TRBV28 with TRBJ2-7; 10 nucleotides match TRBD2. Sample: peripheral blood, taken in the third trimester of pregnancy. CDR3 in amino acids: CASSFELAGSYEQYF. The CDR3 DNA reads TGTGCCAGCAGTTTTGAACTAGCGGGATCTTACGAGCAGTACTTC.